Following are 24 T cell receptor beta chains from one sample sequenced in a study of regulatory T cells in long-lasting Graves disease. Through Arm-PCR of CDR3 regions and iRepertoire HTBI primers, TCR beta libraries were built. Via MiXCR, TCRdb re-called the multiplex PCR reads, giving one row per CDR3 protein. The top ten hold approximately 9.3% of the sample, which has a few hundred thousand distinct CDR3 sequences, about 13% seen once. Time point in this sample: newly diagnosed GD, antithyroid drugs for less than 3 months. Following extraction of RNA from PBMCs, that RNA was used to make the TCR library. The data were also submitted as part of a second study, on T cells in Graves' hyperthyroidism and ophthalmopathy.

The source material was peripheral blood mononuclear cells (PBMCs), sampled at new diagnosis, from a patient treated with antithyroid drugs. The receptors shown here come from a man aged 25 to 40 with Graves disease.

This clonotype came up many times. V and J are TRBV15 and TRBJ1-5; the D gene is possibly TRBD1 (6 bases). The V gene's germline CDR1 is LNHNV and CDR2 YYDKDF (reference sequence). V gave up 5 bases and J gave up 0 bases, with 14 bases separating them. This CDR3 spans 16 amino acids. CDR3 amino acids: CATSPRQELSNQPQHF. As DNA, the CDR3 is TGTGCCACCAGCCCCCGACAGGAACTTAGCAATCAGCCCCAGCATTTT.

The rearrangement uses TRBV5-4 and TRBJ1-1; the D is unclear. V gave up 6 bases and J gave up 5 bases, with 17 bases separating them. This CDR3 contains 14 residues. In germline, CDR1 is SGHNT, CDR2 YYREEE (reference sequence). This chain's CDR3 is CASTPGESTTEAFF. CDR3 coding DNA: TGTGCCAGCACTCCCGGGGAGTCTACGACTGAAGCTTTCTTT.

This clonotype was seen at least ten times. This chain uses TRBV28 with TRBJ2-7, with 11 positions matching TRBD2. CDR1 and CDR2 (germline): MDHEN, SYDVKM. V shed 2 bases, J shed 5 bases, and the junction held 5 bases outside the gene matches. The CDR3 spans 15 residues. CDR3 sequence (DNA): TGTGCCAGCAGTTTAAAGGCTAGCGGGAGGAACGAGCAGTACTTC. It yields the protein CASSLKASGRNEQYF.

This clonotype was counted many times. The CDR3 DNA sequence: TGCAGCGTTGAACCGGTTTCTGGGTTTGTGTACAATGAGCAGTTCTTC. Translating it yields CSVEPVSGFVYNEQFF. The V gene is TRBV29-1, the J gene TRBJ2-1, with no clear D. This CDR3 region has 16 residues. V was clipped by 2 bases and J by 4 bases, with 18 bases between them. CDR1 and CDR2 (germline): SQVTM, ANQGSEA.

This clonotype came up a few times. This chain joins TRBV12-3 or TRBV12-4 and TRBJ2-2; possibly TRBD2 for D (6 bases). V was shortened by 2 bases and J by 6 bases, with 7 bases between the two germline ends. The CDR3 is made up of 13 amino acids. CDR3 coding DNA: TGTGCCAGCAGTTTATTAGCGGCCGGGGAGCTGTTTTTT. Protein product: CASSLLAAGELFF.

This clonotype was detected many times. The chain uses TRBV25-1 and TRBJ2-7; TRBD2 aligns across 8 bases. The CDR3 has 15 amino acids. The trim removed 3 bases at V and 5 bases at J, leaving 9 bases unmatched. Germline CDR1 reads MGHDK; CDR2 reads SYGVNS. CDR3 in DNA: TGTGCCAGCAGTGATCGGATTAGCGGGGTCGACGAGCAGTACTTC. It codes for CASSDRISGVDEQYF.

In this sample, this clonotype turned up many times. The chain employs TRBV7-9 and TRBJ1-2; 9 bases align to TRBD1. This CDR3 is built from 13 residues. The J segment lost 8 bases and the V segment lost 5 bases, leaving 6 bases of the junction unmatched. Germline CDR1 SEHNR, CDR2 FQNEAQ (reference sequence). The CDR3 nucleotides are TGTGCCAGCAGCCAGACGGGACAGGGAGGCTACACCTTC. Translated, it gives CASSQTGQGGYTF.

The V gene is TRBV12-3 or TRBV12-4, the J gene TRBJ2-3; the D is unclear. The V end was cut by 2 bases, the J end by 4 bases, with 10 bases between. The CDR3 has 14 residues. Here the CDR3 reads CASSLIGASDTQYF. The CDR3 DNA follows: TGTGCCAGCAGTTTAATTGGAGCCTCAGATACGCAGTATTTT.

The chain employs TRBV18 and TRBJ2-5; 8 bases line up with TRBD2. CDR1 KGHSH and CDR2 LQKENI come from the germline V gene. This CDR3 comprises 15 residues. J gave up 3 bases and V 3 bases, and 6 bases lay outside the gene matches. CDR3 nucleotide sequence: TGTGCCAGCTCACCTTGGACGGGGGGGAAAGAGACCCAGTACTTC. Protein sequence: CASSPWTGGKETQYF.

This chain links TRBV25-1 with TRBJ2-2, with 11 bases aligning to TRBD2. Trimming at V came to 5 bases and at J to 6 bases, leaving 5 bases not matched to a gene. Germline V CDR1 and CDR2: MGHDK, SYGVNS. CDR3 length equals 15 residues. The CDR3 DNA sequence: TGTGCCAGCAGTACTCATAGCGGGAGGGCCGGGGAGCTGTTTTTT. Its protein is CASSTHSGRAGELFF.

Regarding this clonotype: A single base separates this from a much larger clone, so it may be a read error. The gene calls are TRBV12-3 or TRBV12-4 and TRBJ1-1, with D perhaps TRBD1 (5 bases). The CDR3 is made up of 13 amino acids. The CDR3 coding sequence is TGTGCCAGCAGACGGGACTCAAGCCCTGAAGCTTCCTTT. The encoded protein is CASRRDSSPEASF.

Many counts were recorded for this clonotype. The chain employs TRBV24-1 and TRBJ1-4; a weak D match, TRBD1 (6 bases). The CDR3 is 16 amino acids. Trimming shortened V by 3 bases and J by 7 bases, and 17 bases separated the two germline ends. Per germline, CDR1 KGHDR and CDR2 SFDVKD. The CDR3 nucleotides read TGTGCCACCAGTGATGCAAGGGGGGGCGGCAGTGAAAAACTGTTTTTT. Translated, it gives CATSDARGGGSEKLFF.

There are many counts of this clonotype. The genes are TRBV20-1 and TRBJ1-4; D is unresolved. Trimming cost V 0 bases and J 7 bases, with 6 bases left between them. The V gene's germline CDR1 is DFQATT and CDR2 SNEGSKA (reference sequence). CDR3 length: 12 amino acids. This CDR3 reads CSARDAVEKLFF. DNA of the CDR3: TGCAGTGCTAGAGACGCAGTTGAAAAACTGTTTTTT.

This clonotype was seen many times. The chain is built from TRBV7-9 and TRBJ2-3; 11 bases match TRBD2. CDR3 length: 16 residues. CDR1 and CDR2 from the germline V gene are SEHNR and FQNEAQ (reference sequence). V was pared by 3 bases and J by 4 bases, with 6 bases of the junction left unmatched. The CDR3 protein is CASSFKLAGDPDTQYF. Here the CDR3 DNA reads TGTGCCAGCAGCTTCAAACTAGCGGGAGATCCAGATACGCAGTATTTT. Supplemented by reference TRBV7-9 and TRBJ2-3, the full variable domain reads DTGVSQNPRHKITKRGQNVTFRCDPISEHNRLYWYRQTLGQGPEFLTYFQNEAQLEKSRLLSDRFSAERPKGSFSTLEIQRTEQGDSAMYLCASSFKLAGDPDTQYFGPGTRLTVL.

This clonotype was seen a handful of times. J is TRBJ2-1 and V is TRBV20-1, with a possible D match to TRBD2 (5 bases). CDR1 is DFQATT and CDR2 is SNEGSKA in the germline V gene (reference sequence). This CDR3 region has 14 residues. V lost 2 bases, J lost 7 bases, and 15 bases lay in between. CDR3 loop: CSARLYGVGNEQFF. The CDR3 DNA follows: TGCAGTGCTAGATTATACGGGGTCGGAAATGAGCAGTTCTTC.

As concerns this clonotype: A much bigger clone sits one base away, suggesting this may be a read error. The gene calls are TRBV5-1 and TRBJ2-5; 10 nucleotides agree with TRBD2. Germline V CDR1 and CDR2: SGHRS, YFSETQ. The CDR3 contains 18 residues. The trim removed 3 bases at V and 11 bases at J, leaving 22 bases unmatched. For the CDR3, the DNA is TGCGCCAGCAGCTATACAGCGGGAGGGCCGAGCTCCTACAATGAGCAGTACTTC. Protein product: CASSYTAGGPSSYNEQYF.

The chain employs TRBV9 and TRBJ2-5, with TRBD1 as a possible D gene (6 bases). V shed 1 base and J shed 2 bases, with 9 bases lying between them. Germline values: CDR1 SGDLS, CDR2 YYNGEE. The CDR3 has 14 residues. The CDR3 nucleotides are TGTGCCAGCAGCGTAAGACAGGAACAAGAGACCCAGTACTTC. This gives the protein CASSVRQEQETQYF.

The rearrangement links TRBV28 to TRBJ1-2; TRBD1 matches 10 bases. CDR1 and CDR2 from the germline V gene are MDHEN and SYDVKM. The CDR3 covers 14 residues. J gave up 6 bases and V 5 bases, and 6 bases lay outside the gene matches. CDR3 nucleotide sequence: TGTGCCAGCAGTCCCGACAGGGGGCCAAATGGCTACACCTTC. Translating gives CASSPDRGPNGYTF.

This clonotype appeared many times. The genes are TRBV9 and TRBJ2-1, with no clear D. This CDR3 is built from 12 residues. CDR1 is SGDLS and CDR2 is YYNGEE in the germline V gene. V was clipped by 0 bases and J by 9 bases, with 7 bases between them. The CDR3 spells CASSVEWGEQFF. The CDR3, as DNA: TGTGCCAGCAGCGTAGAATGGGGTGAGCAGTTCTTC.

This clonotype was counted between two and nine times. This chain uses TRBV29-1 with TRBJ2-3; D ambiguous. CDR1 and CDR2 (germline): SQVTM, ANQGSEA. The CDR3 has 13 amino acids. V shed 6 bases and J shed 2 bases, with 12 bases lying between them. CDR3 residues: CSVHSYHTDTQYF. The DNA for the CDR3 is TGCAGCGTACATAGTTACCACACAGATACGCAGTATTTT.

J is TRBJ1-1 and V is TRBV11-2; D unclear. Per germline, CDR1 SGHAT and CDR2 FQNNGV. V was shortened by 5 bases and J by 0 bases, with 13 bases between the two germline ends. This CDR3 has 15 residues. This chain's CDR3 is CASSPNRRLNTEAFF. DNA for the CDR3: TGTGCCAGCAGCCCTAATAGGAGGCTGAACACTGAAGCTTTCTTT.

This clonotype was observed many times. This chain links TRBV6-5 with TRBJ2-2; maybe TRBD1 (6 bases). CDR1 MNHEY and CDR2 SVGAGI come from the germline V gene. The CDR3 loop spans 14 amino acids. V lost 4 bases to trimming and J lost 7 bases, with 13 bases between them. DNA for the CDR3: TGTGCCAGCAGTTCCCCCGGGACACTCGGGGAGCTGTTTTTT. This codes for CASSSPGTLGELFF.

At least ten counts were recorded for this clonotype. The junction does not match germline at one end; this may be a read error. The V and J genes are TRBV6-2 or TRBV6-3 and TRBJ1-2; TRBD1 aligns across 9 bases. Germline V gives CDR1 MNHEY, CDR2 SVGEGT. There are 17 residues in the CDR3. The CDR3 sequence is CASSDSVEVRDRVSNTF. CDR3 bases: TGTGCCAGCAGTGACTCGGTAGAAGTCCGGGACAGGGTATCAAACACCTTC.

The genes are TRBV11-2 and TRBJ1-6; no definite D call. CDR1 and CDR2 from the germline V gene are SGHAT and FQNNGV. V was pared by 0 bases and J by 4 bases, with 1 base between. This CDR3 is 13 amino acids long. Here the CDR3 DNA reads TGTGCCAGCAGCTTAGAGTATAATTCACCCCTCCACTTT. Protein product: CASSLEYNSPLHF.